These 14 T cell receptor beta chains came from one sample sequenced in a study of CXCR3-negative and CXCR3-positive naive CD8 T cells. Each TRB cDNA library was prepared by 5' RACE (with UMI labels). TCRdb re-called the 5' RACE reads, yielding one record per CDR3 amino acid sequence without DNA. In total, the table holds around 47,000 distinct CDR3 sequences. The specimen was memory CD8+ T cells from blood. The receptors originated from a human donor in good health. Some clones in this sample may be carry-over from other donors' samples.

The chain combines TRBV20-1 with TRBJ2-3; TCRdb's D call of TRBD1 is untestable without DNA. Per germline, CDR1 DFQATT and CDR2 SNEGSKA (reference sequence). The CDR3 covers 14 residues. The chain's CDR3 is CSATTYGQGDTQYF.

The chain has TRBV10-3 and TRBJ2-5; TCRdb gives TRBD1 as the D gene, but with no DNA this cannot be confirmed. This CDR3 is built from 17 residues. Germline loops: CDR1 ENHRY, CDR2 SYGVKD. This CDR3 reads CAISEESGGQDEETQYF.

The chain has TRBV30 and TRBJ2-7; no DNA is available, so the TRBD1 call from TCRdb remains unchecked. The CDR3 covers 15 residues. Germline loops: CDR1 GTSNPN, CDR2 SVGIG (reference sequence). CDR3 sequence reads: CAWSRDRGGSYEQYF.

The chain is built from TRBV13 and TRBJ2-6; the D gene TCRdb calls, TRBD1, cannot be checked with no DNA. CDR3 length: 17 amino acids. Germline loops: CDR1 PRHDT, CDR2 FYEKMQ (reference sequence). The CDR3 region is CASSPRGGQSGANVLTF.

The chain couples TRBV19 to TRBJ2-7; the D gene TCRdb calls, TRBD1, cannot be checked with no DNA. CDR1 is LNHDA and CDR2 is SQIVND in the germline V gene (reference sequence). This CDR3 has 15 amino acids. The CDR3 sequence is CATWAWGTGRHEQYF.

The chain is built from TRBV7-9 and TRBJ2-5. The germline gives CDR1 SEHNR, CDR2 FQNEAQ (reference sequence). CDR3 size: 13 residues. CDR3 residues: CASSSESGETQYF.

This chain joins TRBV10-3 and TRBJ2-6; TCRdb proposes TRBD1, but this gene call is untestable without DNA. The germline CDR1 and CDR2 sequences are ENHRY and SYGVKD. The CDR3 runs 16 residues. The CDR3 loop is CAISESEGSGANVLTF.

The chain couples TRBV5-1 to TRBJ2-7; TCRdb's D call, TRBD1, is unchecked because there is no DNA. This CDR3 has 17 residues. Germline lookup yields CDR1 SGHRS and CDR2 YFSETQ. CDR3 sequence: CASSLEGTGGVAGEQYF.

The V call is TRBV7-2, the J call TRBJ2-6; the TRBD1 assignment by TCRdb is unverifiable without DNA. The CDR3 is 19 residues long. Germline assignment: CDR1 SGHTA and CDR2 FQGNSA. CDR3 amino acids: CASSLTPGPIYSGANVLTF.

V usage is TRBV10-3 and J usage is TRBJ2-7. Germline CDR1 ENHRY, CDR2 SYGVKD. This CDR3 spans 15 amino acids. The CDR3 protein is CAISERQQNSYEQYF.

The chain employs TRBV18 and TRBJ2-7; no DNA is available, so the TRBD1 call from TCRdb remains unchecked. This CDR3 spans 12 amino acids. CDR1 is KGHSH, CDR2 LQKENI, per germline. The CDR3 loop reads CASSEKGYEQYF.

This chain uses TRBV6-2 or TRBV6-3 with TRBJ2-3. CDR3 size: 11 residues. CDR1 MNHEY and CDR2 SVGEGT come from the germline V gene. The CDR3 reads CASSYPDTQYF.

The chain combines TRBV3-2 with TRBJ2-7. TRBV3-2 is a documented pseudogene. The CDR3 contains 14 residues. The CDR3 here is CASSLDRCSYEQYF.

The chain employs TRBV7-9 and TRBJ2-7; there is no DNA to check the TCRdb D call of TRBD1. Germline V gives CDR1 SEHNR, CDR2 FQNEAQ (reference sequence). The CDR3 contains 16 residues. CDR3 sequence: CASSLAFGQLTYEQYF.